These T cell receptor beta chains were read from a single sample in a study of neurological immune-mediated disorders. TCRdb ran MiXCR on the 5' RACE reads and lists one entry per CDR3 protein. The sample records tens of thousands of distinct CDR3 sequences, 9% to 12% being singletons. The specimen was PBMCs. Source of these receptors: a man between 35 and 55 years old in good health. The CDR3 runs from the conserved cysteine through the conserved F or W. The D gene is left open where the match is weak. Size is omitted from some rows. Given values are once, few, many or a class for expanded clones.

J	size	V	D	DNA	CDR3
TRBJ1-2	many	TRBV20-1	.	TGCAGTGCCCTCGGGGTTAACTATGGCTACACCTTC	CSALGVNYGYTF
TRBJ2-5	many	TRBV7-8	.	TGTGCCAGCAGCTCCATCGGCCCCACCGGTAGAGTACTCCAAGAGACCCAGTACTTC	CASSSIGPTGRVLQETQYF
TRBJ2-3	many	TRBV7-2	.	TGTGCCAGCAGCTTACCGGGTCCGGGCACAGATACGCAGTATTTT	CASSLPGPGTDTQYF
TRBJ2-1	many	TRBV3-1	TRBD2	TGTGCCAGCAGCCAGAGTGCGGGGGGGGCCTACAATGAGCAGTTCTTC	CASSQSAGGAYNEQFF
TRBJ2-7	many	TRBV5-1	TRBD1	TGCGCCAGCAGCTTTAACCGGGACAGCGCGTACTACGAGCAGTACTTC	CASSFNRDSAYYEQYF
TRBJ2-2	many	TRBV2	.	TGTGCCAGCAGTGAAGGCTGGGACTCCGGGGAGCTGTTTTTT	CASSEGWDSGELFF
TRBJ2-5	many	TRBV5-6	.	TGTGCCAGCAGCATGGGACGAAAAAACCAAGAGACCCAGTACTTC	CASSMGRKNQETQYF
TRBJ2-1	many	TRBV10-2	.	TGCGCCAGCAGTGAGTCGGAGAGCGGGTGGAATGAGCAGTTCTTC	CASSESESGWNEQFF
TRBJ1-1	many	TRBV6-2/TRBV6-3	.	TGTGCCAGCAGGCCCGGGGGCGAGTACACTGAAGCTTTCTTT	CASRPGGEYTEAFF
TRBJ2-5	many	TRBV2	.	TGTGCCAGCAGCTTATCTGGGGCCCCGGCAGAGACCCAGTACTTC	CASSLSGAPAETQYF
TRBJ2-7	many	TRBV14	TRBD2	TGTGCCAGCAGCACGACTAGCGGGAGGGCCTACGAGCAGTACTTC	CASSTTSGRAYEQYF
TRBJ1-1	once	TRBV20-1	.	TGCAGTGCCCGGGGGGTCACTGAAGCTTTCTTT	CSARGVTEAFF
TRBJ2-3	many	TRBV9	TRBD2	TGTGCCAGCAGCCCCGGGACTAGCGGGGGGAGAGATACGCAGTATTTT	CASSPGTSGGRDTQYF
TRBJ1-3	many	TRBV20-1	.	TGCAGTGCTAGAGATGGATCCTCTGGAAACACCATATATTTT	CSARDGSSGNTIYF
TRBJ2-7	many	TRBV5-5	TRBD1	TGTGCCAGCAGGACGGGACAGGGGGACACCTACGAGCAGTACTTC	CASRTGQGDTYEQYF
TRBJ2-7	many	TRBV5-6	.	TGTGCCAGCAGCTTGGAGGGGGGTTTCTACGAGCAGTACTTC	CASSLEGGFYEQYF
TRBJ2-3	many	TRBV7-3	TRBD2	TGTGCCAGCAGCTTCGTAGCGGGGGCAGATACGCAGTATTTT	CASSFVAGADTQYF
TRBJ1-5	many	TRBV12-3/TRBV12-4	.	TGTGCCAGCAGCCGTAACTGGGGGAATCAGCCCCAGCATTTT	CASSRNWGNQPQHF
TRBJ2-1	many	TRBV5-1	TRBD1	TGCGCCAGCAGCTCCGGGACAGGGGCCAATGAGCAGTTCTTC	CASSSGTGANEQFF
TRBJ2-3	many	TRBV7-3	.	TGTGCCAGCAGCTGGGACGGTTTGAGCACAGATACGCAGTATTTT	CASSWDGLSTDTQYF
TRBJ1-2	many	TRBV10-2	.	TGCGCCAGCAGTGATAGGTGGGGGAGTGGCTACACCTTC	CASSDRWGSGYTF
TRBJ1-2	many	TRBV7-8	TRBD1	TGTGCCAGCAGCAAACGATTGACAGGGGACGGCTACACCTTC	CASSKRLTGDGYTF
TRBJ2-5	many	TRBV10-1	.	TGCGCCAGCAGTGAGTTTCACCAGTTCCAAGAGACCCAGTACTTC	CASSEFHQFQETQYF
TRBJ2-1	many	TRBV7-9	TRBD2	TGTGCCAGCAGCACGGACGGGGGGGCCTACAATGAGCAGTTCTTC	CASSTDGGAYNEQFF
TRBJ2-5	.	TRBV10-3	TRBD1	TGTGCCACCAGAAGACCGGGACAGAGACAAGAGACCCAGTACTTC	CATRRPGQRQETQYF
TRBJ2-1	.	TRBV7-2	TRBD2	TGTGCCAGCAGCTTACAGTCCCAGCGGGAAAAAAATGAGCAGTTCTTC	CASSLQSQREKNEQFF
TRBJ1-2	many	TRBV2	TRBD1	TGTGCCAGCATCTCGGACAGGGTTGGCTATGGCTACACCTTC	CASISDRVGYGYTF
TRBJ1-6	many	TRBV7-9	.	TGTGCCAGCAGCTCAAAGGGAACAGGCGATTCACCCCTCCACTTT	CASSSKGTGDSPLHF
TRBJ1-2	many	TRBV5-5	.	TGTGCCAGCAGCTTGGAAACAGGCCATGGCTACACCTTC	CASSLETGHGYTF
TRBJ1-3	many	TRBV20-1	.	TGCAGTGCGACAGCTGGAAACACCATATATTTT	CSATAGNTIYF
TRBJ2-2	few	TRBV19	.	TGTGCCAGTAGTCGGGACTTAAGCACCGGGGAGCTGTTTTTT	CASSRDLSTGELFF
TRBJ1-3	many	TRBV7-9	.	TGTGCCAGCGGAGATACGGTGGCTAACGGAAACACCATATATTTT	CASGDTVANGNTIYF
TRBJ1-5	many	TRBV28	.	TGTGCCAGCAGTTTGGTGGGGAGCAATCAGCCCCAGCATTTT	CASSLVGSNQPQHF
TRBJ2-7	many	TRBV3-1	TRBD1	TGTGCCAGCAGCCGGGGACAGGGCATCTACGAGCAGTACTTC	CASSRGQGIYEQYF
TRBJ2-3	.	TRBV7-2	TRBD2	TGTGCCAGCAGCCCCGAACTAGCGGATCCGCAGTATTTT	CASSPELADPQYF
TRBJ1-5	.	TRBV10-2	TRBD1	TGCGCCAGCAGGGGGGGACAGGTTAATCAGCCCCAGCATTTT	CASRGGQVNQPQHF
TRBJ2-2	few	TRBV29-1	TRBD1	TGCAGCGTTGAACGGGACAGTTCCGGGGAGCTGTTTTTT	CSVERDSSGELFF
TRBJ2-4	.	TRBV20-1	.	TGCAGTGCTAGGAGAGGATTAAGGGCAGAGGAAGACATTCAGTACTTC	CSARRGLRAEEDIQYF
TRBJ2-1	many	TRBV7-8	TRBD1	TGTGCCAGCAGCCCCTTGGAGAGCACCGGGACAGGGACCTACAATGAGCAGTTCTTC	CASSPLESTGTGTYNEQFF
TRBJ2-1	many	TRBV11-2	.	TGTGCCAGCAGCCCTCAGGGATTTAATGAGCAGTTCTTC	CASSPQGFNEQFF
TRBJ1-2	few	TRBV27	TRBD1	TGTGCCAGCAGTTCCGATCAATATCACGGGACAGAAAACTATGGCTACACCTTC	CASSSDQYHGTENYGYTF
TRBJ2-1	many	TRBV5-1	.	TGCGCCAGCAGCCCTGGACCCCTCAATGAGCAGTTCTTC	CASSPGPLNEQFF
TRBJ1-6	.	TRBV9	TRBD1	TGTGCCAGCAGCGGCGACAGGGAATCACCCCTCCACTTT	CASSGDRESPLHF
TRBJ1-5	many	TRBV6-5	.	TGTGCCAGCAGTTACTTGGGGGATGGGCAGCCCCAGCATTTT	CASSYLGDGQPQHF
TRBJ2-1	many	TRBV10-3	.	TGTGCCATCAGCCTCGGGGACAATGAGCAGTTCTTC	CAISLGDNEQFF
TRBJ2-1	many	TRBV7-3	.	TGTGCCAGCAGCGACACGGGGGTCCGTGAGCAGTTCTTC	CASSDTGVREQFF
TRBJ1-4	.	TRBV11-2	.	TGTGCCAGCAGCTCTGGAGGACTCGGGAATGAAAAACTGTTTTTT	CASSSGGLGNEKLFF
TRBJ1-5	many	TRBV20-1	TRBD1	TGCAGTGCTACCAAGGGACAGTTCAATCAGCCCCAGCATTTT	CSATKGQFNQPQHF
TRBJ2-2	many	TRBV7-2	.	TGTGCCAGCAGCCGCTTCACCGGGGAGCTGTTTTTT	CASSRFTGELFF
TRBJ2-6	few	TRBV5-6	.	TGTGCCAGCAACCTAATCTCTGGGGCCAACGTCCTGACTTTC	CASNLISGANVLTF
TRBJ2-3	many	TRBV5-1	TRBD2	TGCGCCAGCAGCGGTCGGACTAGCGGGGATGCAGATACGCAGTATTTT	CASSGRTSGDADTQYF
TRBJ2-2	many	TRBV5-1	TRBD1	TGCGCCAGCAGCGGGTCCGGGACAGGGGGAATCGGGGAGCTGTTTTTT	CASSGSGTGGIGELFF
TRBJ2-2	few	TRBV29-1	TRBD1	TGCAGCGTTCTGAGGACAGGGATGAACACCGGGGAGCTGTTTTTT	CSVLRTGMNTGELFF
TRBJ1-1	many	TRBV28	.	TGTGCCAGCAGTTTACGGAACACTGAAGCTTTCTTT	CASSLRNTEAFF
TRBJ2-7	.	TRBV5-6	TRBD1	TGTGCCAGCAGCTTCCGGGACAGTCCTAACGAGCAGTACTTC	CASSFRDSPNEQYF
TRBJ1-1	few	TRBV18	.	TGTGCCAGCTCACCGAGGGGCATGAACACTGAAGCTTTCTTT	CASSPRGMNTEAFF